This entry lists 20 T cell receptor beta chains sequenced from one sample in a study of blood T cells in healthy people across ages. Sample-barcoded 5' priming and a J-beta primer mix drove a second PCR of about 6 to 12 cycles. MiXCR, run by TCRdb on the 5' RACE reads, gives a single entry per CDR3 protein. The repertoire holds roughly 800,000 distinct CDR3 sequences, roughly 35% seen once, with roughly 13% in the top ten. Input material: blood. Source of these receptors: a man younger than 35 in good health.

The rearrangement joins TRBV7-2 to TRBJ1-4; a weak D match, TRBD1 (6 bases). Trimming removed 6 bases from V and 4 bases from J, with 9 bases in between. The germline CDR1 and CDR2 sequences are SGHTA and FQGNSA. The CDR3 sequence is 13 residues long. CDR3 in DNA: TGTGCCAGCAGAGGACAGCTTAATGAAAAACTGTTTTTT. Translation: CASRGQLNEKLFF. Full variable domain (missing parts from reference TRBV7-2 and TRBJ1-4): GAGVSQSPSNKVTEKGKDVELRCDPISGHTALYWYRQSLGQGLEFLIYFQGNSAPDKSGLPSDRFSAERTGGSVSTLTIQRTQQEDSAVYLCASRGQLNEKLFFGSGTQLSVL.

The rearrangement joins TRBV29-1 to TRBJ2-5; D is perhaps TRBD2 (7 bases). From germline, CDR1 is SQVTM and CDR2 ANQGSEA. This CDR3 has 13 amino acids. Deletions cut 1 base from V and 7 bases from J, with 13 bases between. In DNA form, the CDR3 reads TGCAGCGTTGAAGTAGGGGGAGGGGGGACCCAGTACTTC. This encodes CSVEVGGGGTQYF.

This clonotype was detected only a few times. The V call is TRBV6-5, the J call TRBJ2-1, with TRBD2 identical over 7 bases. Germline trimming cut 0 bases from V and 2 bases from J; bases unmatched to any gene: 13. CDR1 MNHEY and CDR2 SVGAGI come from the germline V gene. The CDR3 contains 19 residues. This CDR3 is CASSYSGNHLAVPYNEQFF. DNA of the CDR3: TGTGCCAGCAGTTACTCCGGGAACCACCTAGCGGTACCCTACAATGAGCAGTTCTTC.

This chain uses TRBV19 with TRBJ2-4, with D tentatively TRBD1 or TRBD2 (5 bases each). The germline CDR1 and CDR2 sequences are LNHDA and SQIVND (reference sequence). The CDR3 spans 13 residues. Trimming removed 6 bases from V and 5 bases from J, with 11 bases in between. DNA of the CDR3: TGTGCCAGTAGGAATGTGGGGGAAAACATTCAGTACTTC. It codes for CASRNVGENIQYF. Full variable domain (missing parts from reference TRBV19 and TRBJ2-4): DGGITQSPKYLFRKEGQNVTLSCEQNLNHDAMYWYRQDPGQGLRLIYYSQIVNDFQKGDIAEGYSVSREKKESFPLTVTSAQKNPTAFYLCASRNVGENIQYFGAGTRLSVL.

CDR3 nucleotide sequence: TGTGCCACCCGGACAGGGGGAGAGACCCAGTACTTC. Its translation: CATRTGGETQYF. V usage is TRBV19 and J usage is TRBJ2-5; 10 nucleotides line up with TRBD1. Losses at the gene ends were 10 bases for V and 4 bases for J; bases not matched to a gene: 3. The CDR3 loop spans 12 amino acids. Germline CDR1 and CDR2: LNHDA and SQIVND (reference sequence). Supplemented by reference TRBV19 and TRBJ2-5, the full variable domain reads DGGITQSPKYLFRKEGQNVTLSCEQNLNHDAMYWYRQDPGQGLRLIYYSQIVNDFQKGDIAEGYSVSREKKESFPLTVTSAQKNPTAFYLCATRTGGETQYFGPGTRLLVL.

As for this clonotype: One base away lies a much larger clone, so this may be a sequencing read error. CDR3 DNA sequence: TGTGCCAGCAAGGGGACTAACCAAGAGACCCAGTTCTTC. This translates into CASKGTNQETQFF. The rearrangement uses TRBV12-3 or TRBV12-4 and TRBJ2-5, with 7 bases aligning to TRBD2. The last part of the DNA fits TRBJ2-1 better; the J call may be wrong. This CDR3 contains 13 residues.

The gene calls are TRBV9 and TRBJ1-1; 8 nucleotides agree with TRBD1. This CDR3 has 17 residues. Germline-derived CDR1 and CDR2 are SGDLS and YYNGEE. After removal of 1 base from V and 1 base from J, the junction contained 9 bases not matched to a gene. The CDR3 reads CASSVSVGGQGNTEAFF. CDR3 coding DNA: TGTGCCAGCAGCGTATCAGTGGGAGGACAGGGGAACACTGAAGCTTTCTTT.

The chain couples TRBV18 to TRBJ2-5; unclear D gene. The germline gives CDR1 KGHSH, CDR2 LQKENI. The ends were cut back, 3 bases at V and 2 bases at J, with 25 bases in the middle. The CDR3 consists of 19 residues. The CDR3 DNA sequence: TGTGCCAGCTCACCCAGTGCCCTGGGCAGTGGACCTTCGCAAGAGACCCAGTACTTC. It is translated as CASSPSALGSGPSQETQYF.

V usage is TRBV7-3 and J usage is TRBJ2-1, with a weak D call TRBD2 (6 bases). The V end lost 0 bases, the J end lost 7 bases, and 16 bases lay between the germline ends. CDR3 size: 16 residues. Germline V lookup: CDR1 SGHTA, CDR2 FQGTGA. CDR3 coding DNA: TGTGCCAGCAGCTTAACCAGGCGGGGTTCGGGGAATGAGCAGTTCTTC. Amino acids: CASSLTRRGSGNEQFF.

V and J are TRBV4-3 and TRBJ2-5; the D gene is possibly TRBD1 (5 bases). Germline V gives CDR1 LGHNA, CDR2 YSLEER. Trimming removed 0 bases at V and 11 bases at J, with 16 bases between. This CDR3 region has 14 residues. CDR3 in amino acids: CASSQESRGNEQYF. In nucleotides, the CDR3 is TGCGCCAGCAGCCAAGAGAGTAGGGGCAATGAGCAGTACTTC.

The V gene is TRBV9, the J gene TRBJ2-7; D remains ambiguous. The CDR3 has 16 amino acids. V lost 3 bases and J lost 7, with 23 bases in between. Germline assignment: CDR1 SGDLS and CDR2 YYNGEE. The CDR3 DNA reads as TGTGCCAGCAGCGCGAGCTTAGTCGGAGCTTCCAATGAGCAGTACTTC. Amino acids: CASSASLVGASNEQYF.

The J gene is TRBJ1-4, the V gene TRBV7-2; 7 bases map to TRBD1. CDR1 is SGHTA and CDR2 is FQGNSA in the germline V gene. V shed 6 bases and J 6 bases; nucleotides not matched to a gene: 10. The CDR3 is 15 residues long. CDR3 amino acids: CASSLEAGTDEKLFF. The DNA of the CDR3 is TGTGCCAGCAGTCTCGAGGCAGGGACAGATGAAAAACTGTTTTTT.

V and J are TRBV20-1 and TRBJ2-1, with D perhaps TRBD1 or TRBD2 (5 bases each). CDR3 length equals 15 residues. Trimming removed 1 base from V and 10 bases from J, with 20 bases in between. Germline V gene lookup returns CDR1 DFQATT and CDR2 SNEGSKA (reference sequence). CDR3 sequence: CSARAHGASSYEQFF. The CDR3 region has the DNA TGCAGTGCTAGAGCCCATGGGGCATCTAGCTACGAGCAGTTCTTC.

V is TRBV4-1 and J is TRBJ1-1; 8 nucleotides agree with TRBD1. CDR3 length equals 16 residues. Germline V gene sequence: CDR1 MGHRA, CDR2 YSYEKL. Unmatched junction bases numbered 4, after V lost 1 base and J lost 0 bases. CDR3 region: CASSQARTGMNTEAFF. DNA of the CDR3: TGCGCCAGCAGCCAAGCGAGGACAGGGATGAACACTGAAGCTTTCTTT.

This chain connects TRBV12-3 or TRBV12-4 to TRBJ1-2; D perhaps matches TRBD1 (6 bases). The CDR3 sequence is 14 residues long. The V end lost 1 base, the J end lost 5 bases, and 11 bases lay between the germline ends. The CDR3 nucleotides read TGTGCCAGCAGTTTAGACGGGACACGGTATGGCTACACCTTC. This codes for CASSLDGTRYGYTF.

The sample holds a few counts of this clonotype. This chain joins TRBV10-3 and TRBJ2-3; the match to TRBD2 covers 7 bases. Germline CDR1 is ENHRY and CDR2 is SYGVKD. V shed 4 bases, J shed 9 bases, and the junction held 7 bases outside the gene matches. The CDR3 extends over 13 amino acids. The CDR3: CAISGARENTQYF. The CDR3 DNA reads TGTGCCATCAGTGGGGCGCGGGAGAACACGCAGTATTTT.

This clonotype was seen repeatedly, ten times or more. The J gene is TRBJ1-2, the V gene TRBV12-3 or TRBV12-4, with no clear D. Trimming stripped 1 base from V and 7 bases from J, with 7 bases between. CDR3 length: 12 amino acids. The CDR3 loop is CASSLGAGGYTF. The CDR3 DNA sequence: TGTGCCAGCAGTTTAGGTGCGGGTGGCTACACCTTC.

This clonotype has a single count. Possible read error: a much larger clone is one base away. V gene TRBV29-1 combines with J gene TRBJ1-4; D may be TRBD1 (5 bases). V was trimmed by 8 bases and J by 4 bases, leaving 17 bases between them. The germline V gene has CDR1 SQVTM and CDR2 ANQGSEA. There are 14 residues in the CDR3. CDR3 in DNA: TGCAGCTCCCGACAGAGGCCCGATAATGAAAAACTGTTTTTT. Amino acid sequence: CSSRQRPDNEKLFF.

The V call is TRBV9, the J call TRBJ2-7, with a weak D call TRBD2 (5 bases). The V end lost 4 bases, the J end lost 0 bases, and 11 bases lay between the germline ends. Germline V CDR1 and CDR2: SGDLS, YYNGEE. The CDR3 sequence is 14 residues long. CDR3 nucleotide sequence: TGTGCCAGCAGCATAGGGAGAAGCTCCTACGAGCAGTACTTC. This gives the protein CASSIGRSSYEQYF.

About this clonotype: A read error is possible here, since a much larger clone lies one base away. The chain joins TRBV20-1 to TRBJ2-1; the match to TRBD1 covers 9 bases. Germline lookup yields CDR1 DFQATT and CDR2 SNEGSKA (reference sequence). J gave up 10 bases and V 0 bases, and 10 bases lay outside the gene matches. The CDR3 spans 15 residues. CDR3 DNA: TGCAGTGCTAGAGATGGACAGGGGACCTTATACGAGCAGTTCTTC. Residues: CSARDGQGTLYEQFF.